What follows are 15 T cell receptor beta chains derived from one specimen sequenced in a study of vaccination and CD4 T cells after COVID-19. Treatment reported: roughly ten-day PBMC culture with coronavirus spike peptide pools or control peptides (ViraFEST assay). Cultured CD4+ T-cell DNA underwent Oncomine TCR Beta short-read sequencing. Each CDR3 protein is one row after TCRdb ran MiXCR on the PCR reads. The table lists 15,000 to 25,000 distinct CDR3 sequences, 42% of them singletons. These receptors have no identified antigens. The input for sequencing was CD4+ T cells from blood, cultured in vitro, taken before SARS-CoV-2 vaccination. These receptors were obtained from a human donor who received a COVID-19 vaccine.

This clonotype appeared a few times. This chain connects TRBV28 to TRBJ2-5, with D uncertain. CDR1 is MDHEN and CDR2 is SYDVKM in the germline V gene. V lost 3 bases and J 0 bases, leaving 11 bases between the germline ends. The CDR3 loop spans 15 amino acids. DNA for the CDR3: TGTGCCAGCAGTTTTGTCGAGCAGTACCAAGAGACCCAGTACTTC. As protein: CASSFVEQYQETQYF.

J is TRBJ1-1 and V is TRBV29-1; 12 nucleotides line up with TRBD1. The CDR3 runs to 15 residues. The J segment lost 4 bases and the V segment lost 5 bases, leaving 8 bases of the junction unmatched. The germline CDR1 and CDR2 sequences are SQVTM and ANQGSEA. In DNA form, the CDR3 reads TGCAGCGTTCGGGACAGGGGGCGAAAGGGCACTGAAGCTTTCTTT. This gives the protein CSVRDRGRKGTEAFF.

This clonotype was recorded a few times. The chain joins TRBV24-1 to TRBJ2-5; either TRBD1 or TRBD2 may fit D (6 bases each). The CDR3 runs 15 residues. CDR1 and CDR2 from the germline V gene are KGHDR and SFDVKD. V lost 6 bases and J 7 bases, leaving 20 bases between the germline ends. The CDR3 is CATSYSGAPSGTQYF. The CDR3 coding sequence is TGTGCCACCAGTTACTCGGGGGCCCCTTCCGGGACCCAGTACTTC.

The chain has TRBV7-9 and TRBJ1-1; perhaps TRBD1 as D (6 bases). Germline CDR1 SEHNR, CDR2 FQNEAQ (reference sequence). Trimming left V 3 bases short and J 4 bases short, with 15 bases between. This CDR3 has 15 amino acids. This CDR3 is CASSLGLRGGTEAFF. CDR3 DNA sequence: TGTGCCAGCAGCTTGGGTCTTAGGGGGGGCACTGAAGCTTTCTTT.

This clonotype was counted between two and nine times. The chain couples TRBV15 to TRBJ2-4; a possible D gene is TRBD2 (5 bases). Trimming stripped 5 bases from V and 0 bases from J, with 14 bases between. The germline V gene has CDR1 LNHNV and CDR2 YYDKDF (reference sequence). The CDR3 has 16 amino acids. The CDR3 DNA is TGTGCCACCAGCGTCCCCCTGCGGGTAGCCAAAAACATTCAGTACTTC. Translating it yields CATSVPLRVAKNIQYF.

This rearrangement joins TRBV20-1 to TRBJ1-1; D is perhaps TRBD1 (5 bases). Trimming left V 5 bases short and J 8 bases short, with 9 bases between. CDR1 and CDR2 from the germline V gene are DFQATT and SNEGSKA (reference sequence). The CDR3 loop spans 10 amino acids. This chain's CDR3 is CSALGREAFF. The CDR3 DNA reads as TGCAGTGCTCTGGGGCGAGAAGCTTTCTTT.

Only a few counts were recorded for this clonotype. The V gene is TRBV20-1, the J gene TRBJ2-1; no definite D call. Germline V gives CDR1 DFQATT, CDR2 SNEGSKA (reference sequence). This CDR3 spans 11 amino acids. The V end was cut by 5 bases, the J end by 4 bases, with 6 bases between. In nucleotides, the CDR3 is TGCAGTGCTTTGTTTTACAATGAGCAGTTCTTC. Encoded protein: CSALFYNEQFF.

The chain carries TRBV7-7 and TRBJ2-3; 7 bases align to TRBD2. The CDR3 extends over 15 amino acids. CDR1 and CDR2 from the germline V gene are SSHAT and FNYEAQ (reference sequence). The ends lost 5 bases at V and 2 bases at J; junction bases unmatched: 7. The CDR3 here is CASSQLGGNTDTQYF. The CDR3 DNA sequence: TGTGCCAGCAGCCAGCTCGGGGGGAACACAGATACGCAGTATTTT.

V is TRBV20-1 and J is TRBJ2-7; D is undetermined. CDR1 is DFQATT and CDR2 is SNEGSKA in the germline V gene (reference sequence). V lost 6 bases, J lost 3 bases, and 24 bases lay in between. The CDR3 is made up of 16 amino acids. Here the CDR3 DNA reads TGCAGTGCCATGCCGACGAGTCGTGGTCCCGACTACGAGCAGTACTTC. Amino acid sequence: CSAMPTSRGPDYEQYF.

Note on this clonotype: Mismatch with germline at one junction end may stem from a read error. The chain recombines TRBV6-5 with TRBJ1-2; D gene ambiguous. Germline lookup yields CDR1 MNHEY and CDR2 SVGAGI. This CDR3 is 14 amino acids long. This CDR3 is CASSYSGDGYGFTF. The CDR3 nucleotides read TGTGCCAGCAGTTACTCCGGGGATGGCTATGGCTTCACCTTC.

This clonotype occurred a few times. The rearrangement joins TRBV7-8 to TRBJ1-2, with D unresolved. Germline assignment: CDR1 SGHVS and CDR2 FQNEAQ. V was clipped by 2 bases and J by 2 bases, with 12 bases between them. This CDR3 has 15 residues. CDR3 nucleotides: TGTGCCAGCAGCTTAAGAACAGACTCGAACTATGGCTACACCTTC. This sequence encodes CASSLRTDSNYGYTF.

The chain couples TRBV19 to TRBJ1-2; unclear D gene. This CDR3 is 12 amino acids long. Per the germline V gene, CDR1 is LNHDA and CDR2 is SQIVND (reference sequence). Deletions cut 7 bases from V and 3 bases from J, with 9 bases between. The CDR3 DNA follows: TGTGCCAGTACGGGCAGCTACTATGGCTACACCTTC. Translating gives CASTGSYYGYTF.

This chain connects TRBV29-1 to TRBJ2-5, with 9 bases lining up with TRBD1. V was clipped by 4 bases and J by 5 bases; unmatched bases: 5. Germline V gives CDR1 SQVTM, CDR2 ANQGSEA. The CDR3 is 13 residues long. The CDR3 coding sequence is TGCAGCGTTGCGGGACAGGGTTTGGAGACCCAGTACTTC. It encodes CSVAGQGLETQYF.

The chain employs TRBV30 and TRBJ2-1; 11 bases fit TRBD2. This CDR3 has 16 amino acids. The V segment lost 2 bases and the J segment 5 bases; nucleotides outside the gene matches: 8. Germline V CDR1 and CDR2: GTSNPN, SVGIG (reference sequence). Here the CDR3 DNA reads TGTGCCTGGAGTAACCCAACTAGCGGGGGAAACAATGAGCAGTTCTTC. It specifies CAWSNPTSGGNNEQFF.

V gene TRBV20-1 combines with J gene TRBJ2-3, with 7 positions matching TRBD1. Germline V gene lookup returns CDR1 DFQATT and CDR2 SNEGSKA (reference sequence). The CDR3 runs 14 residues. V was pared by 4 bases and J by 0 bases, with 4 bases of the junction left unmatched. The chain's CDR3 is CSAIGTDSTDTQYF. The CDR3 DNA follows: TGCAGTGCTATCGGGACAGACAGCACAGATACGCAGTATTTT.